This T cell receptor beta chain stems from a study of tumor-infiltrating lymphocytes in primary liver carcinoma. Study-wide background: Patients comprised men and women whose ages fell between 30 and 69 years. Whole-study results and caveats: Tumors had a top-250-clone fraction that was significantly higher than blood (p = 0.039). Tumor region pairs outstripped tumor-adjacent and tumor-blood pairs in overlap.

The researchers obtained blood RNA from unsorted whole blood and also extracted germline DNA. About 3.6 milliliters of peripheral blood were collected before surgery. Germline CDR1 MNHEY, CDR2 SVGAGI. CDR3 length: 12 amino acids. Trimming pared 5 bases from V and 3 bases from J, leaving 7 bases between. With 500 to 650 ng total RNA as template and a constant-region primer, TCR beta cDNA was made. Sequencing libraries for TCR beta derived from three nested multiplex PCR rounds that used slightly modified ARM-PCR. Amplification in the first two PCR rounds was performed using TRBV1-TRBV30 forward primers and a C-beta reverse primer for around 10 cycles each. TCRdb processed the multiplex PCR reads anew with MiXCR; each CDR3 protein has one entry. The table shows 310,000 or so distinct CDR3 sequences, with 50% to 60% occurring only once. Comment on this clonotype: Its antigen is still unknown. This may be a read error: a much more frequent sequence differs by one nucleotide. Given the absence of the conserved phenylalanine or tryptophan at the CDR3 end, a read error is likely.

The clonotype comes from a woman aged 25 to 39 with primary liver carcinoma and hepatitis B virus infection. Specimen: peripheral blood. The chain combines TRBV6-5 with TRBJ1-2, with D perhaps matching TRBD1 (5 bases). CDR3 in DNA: TGTGCCAGCAGTGGCAGGGACTATGGCTACACCCTC. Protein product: CASSGRDYGYTL.